A single sample gave rise to the 16 T cell receptor beta chains below, sequenced in a study of Graves' ophthalmopathy and Graves' hyperthyroidism. Investigators amplified TCR beta CDR3 regions from RNA transcripts. HTBI primers were used in a first-round RT-PCR, which preceded a second-round multiplex PCR. TCRdb used MiXCR to reprocess the multiplex PCR reads, holding one entry per CDR3 protein. The sample carries some 160,000 distinct CDR3 sequences, around 39% recorded once. The sequenced sample was peripheral blood. The receptors were gathered from a man aged 25-45 years with Graves' ophthalmopathy.

V usage is TRBV19 and J usage is TRBJ1-1, with a weak D call TRBD1 (5 bases). CDR1 is LNHDA and CDR2 is SQIVND in the germline V gene (reference sequence). This CDR3 region has 15 residues. The V end was cut by 5 bases, the J end by 0 bases, with 13 bases between. The CDR3 DNA is TGTGCCAGTAGTCGACGCGGGGGAATGAACACTGAAGCTTTCTTT. As protein: CASSRRGGMNTEAFF.

This rearrangement joins TRBV12-3 or TRBV12-4 to TRBJ1-2; 9 bases agree with TRBD1. J was trimmed by 4 bases and V by 6 bases; bases with no gene match: 6. This CDR3 has 14 residues. CDR3 DNA: TGTGCCAGCAGCCGACGGGACAGGGTCTATGGCTACACCTTC. Translation: CASSRRDRVYGYTF.

The chain employs TRBV20-1 and TRBJ2-5, with D perhaps matching TRBD1 or TRBD2 (5 bases each). The V end lost 6 bases, the J end lost 3 bases, and 14 bases lay between the germline ends. Germline lookup yields CDR1 DFQATT and CDR2 SNEGSKA (reference sequence). The CDR3 is 13 residues long. The DNA of the CDR3 is TGCAGTGCCTCCAATGAGGGGAAAGAGACCCAGTACTTC. Protein: CSASNEGKETQYF.

This clonotype was seen repeatedly, ten times or more. The chain recombines TRBV6-5 with TRBJ1-2; D not certain. V was clipped by 5 bases and J by 8 bases, with 12 bases between them. The CDR3 has 12 amino acids. CDR1 and CDR2 from the germline V gene are MNHEY and SVGAGI. The CDR3 DNA follows: TGTGCCAGCAGTCCAACATCTGCCGGCTACACCTTC. Translated: CASSPTSAGYTF.

The rearrangement joins TRBV6-1 to TRBJ1-2, with 7 bases fitting TRBD1. V shed 5 bases and J 3 bases; nucleotides not matched to a gene: 3. The CDR3 length is 13 residues. The V gene's germline CDR1 is MNHNS and CDR2 SASEGT. Here the CDR3 DNA reads TGTGCCAGCAGTACAGGGGTCGACTATGGCTACACCTTC. Translation gives CASSTGVDYGYTF.

Ten or more counts support this clonotype. The chain recombines TRBV12-3 or TRBV12-4 with TRBJ2-7; D might be TRBD2 (6 bases). This CDR3 has 15 amino acids. V shed 1 base and J shed 5 bases, with 15 bases lying between them. The CDR3 sequence is CASSLGRVEGNEQYF. The CDR3 DNA reads TGTGCCAGCAGTTTAGGCAGGGTGGAGGGAAACGAGCAGTACTTC.

This chain links TRBV5-6 with TRBJ1-1; 10 bases are a match to TRBD1. Germline V gives CDR1 SGHDT, CDR2 YYEEEE. This CDR3 has 18 residues. Trimming at V came to 0 bases and at J to 2 bases, leaving 10 bases not matched to a gene. The CDR3 nucleotides read TGTGCCAGCAGCTTGGATACGGGACAGGGGTTTCCCAACACTGAAGCTTTCTTT. This gives the protein CASSLDTGQGFPNTEAFF. Variable domain in full (rest from reference TRBV5-6 and TRBJ1-1): DAGVTQSPTHLIKTRGQQVTLRCSPKSGHDTVSWYQQALGQGPQFIFQYYEEEERQRGNFPDRFSGHQFPNYSSELNVNALLLGDSALYLCASSLDTGQGFPNTEAFFGQGTRLTVV.

This clonotype appeared once. The V and J genes are TRBV2 and TRBJ2-1; 11 nucleotides line up with TRBD2. Germline CDR1 is SNHLY and CDR2 is FYNNEI. The CDR3 length is 17 residues. With V trimmed by 0 bases and J by 6 bases, 7 bases remained unmatched. CDR3 sequence (DNA): TGTGCCAGCAGTGAAGCGTTACTAGCGGGAGACGGCAATGAGCAGTTCTTC. Translated: CASSEALLAGDGNEQFF.

This clonotype showed up many times. The V and J genes are TRBV12-3 or TRBV12-4 and TRBJ2-7; TRBD2 aligns across 9 bases. V lost 3 bases and J lost 3; bases outside the gene matches: 3. This CDR3 comprises 14 residues. The CDR3 reads CASSLALAGYEQYF. In DNA, the CDR3 is TGTGCCAGCAGTTTGGCACTAGCGGGCTACGAGCAGTACTTC.

The chain joins TRBV6-1 to TRBJ2-5; the match to TRBD1 covers 9 bases. The CDR3 loop spans 16 amino acids. Germline CDR1 MNHNS, CDR2 SASEGT. V was clipped by 5 bases and J by 5 bases; unmatched bases: 12. CDR3 loop: CASSRQESGTGETQYF. The CDR3, as DNA: TGTGCCAGCAGTCGACAAGAGAGCGGGACAGGGGAGACCCAGTACTTC.

This clonotype was seen ten or more times. This rearrangement joins TRBV6-5 to TRBJ1-2; D remains unclear. Germline-derived CDR1 and CDR2 are MNHEY and SVGAGI. The CDR3 contains 13 residues. With 7 bases removed from V and 6 bases from J, the gap between germline ends came to 15 bases. The CDR3 loop reads CASTRAVADGYTF. CDR3 nucleotide sequence: TGTGCCAGCACGAGAGCGGTGGCGGATGGCTACACCTTC.

This chain connects TRBV6-2 or TRBV6-3 to TRBJ2-7; D call uncertain. V was pared by 0 bases and J by 3 bases, with 9 bases between. Germline CDR1 MNHEY, CDR2 SVGEGT. The CDR3 has 14 amino acids. In DNA, the CDR3 is TGTGCCAGCAGTTACTCTTACATCCTCTACGAGCAGTACTTC. Its translation is CASSYSYILYEQYF.

This clonotype was observed many times. The chain uses TRBV12-3 or TRBV12-4 and TRBJ1-1; D may be TRBD1 (6 bases). The CDR3 is made up of 14 amino acids. Trimming cost V 6 bases and J 5 bases, with 16 bases left between them. CDR3 DNA sequence: TGTGCCAGCAGCCCCCCAGGGGCAGGGACTGAAGCTTTCTTT. Its protein is CASSPPGAGTEAFF.

The chain carries TRBV7-2 and TRBJ2-4; 10 bases are shared with TRBD1. This CDR3 spans 16 amino acids. CDR1 is SGHTA and CDR2 is FQGNSA in the germline V gene. V lost 6 bases, J lost 5 bases, and 10 bases stayed unmatched. CDR3: CASRSAPGQGENIQYF. The CDR3 bases are TGTGCCAGCAGGTCCGCACCCGGACAGGGGGAAAACATTCAGTACTTC. The entire variable domain, with the rest obtained from reference TRBV7-2 and TRBJ2-4, is as follows: GAGVSQSPSNKVTEKGKDVELRCDPISGHTALYWYRQSLGQGLEFLIYFQGNSAPDKSGLPSDRFSAERTGGSVSTLTIQRTQQEDSAVYLCASRSAPGQGENIQYFGAGTRLSVL.

V usage is TRBV10-3 and J usage is TRBJ1-5; D is undetermined. This CDR3 contains 17 residues. In germline, CDR1 is ENHRY, CDR2 SYGVKD. Trimming took off 0 bases at V and 4 bases at J, with 16 bases between the two ends. The CDR3 region is CAISESALVKANQPQHF. CDR3 coding DNA: TGTGCCATCAGTGAGTCTGCCCTAGTCAAGGCAAATCAGCCCCAGCATTTT.

This clonotype was counted ten times or more. The V and J genes are TRBV5-1 and TRBJ2-7; TRBD1 aligns across 10 bases. This CDR3 spans 14 amino acids. V lost 4 bases and J lost 5; bases outside the gene matches: 6. The V gene's germline CDR1 is SGHRS and CDR2 YFSETQ. CDR3: CASSPGTGVDEQYF. The DNA of the CDR3 is TGCGCCAGCAGCCCGGGGACAGGGGTGGACGAGCAGTACTTC.